These T cell receptor beta chains were read from a single sample in a study of blood T cell repertoires in COVID-19. Produced via immunoSEQ multiplex PCR; TCRdb's table is partial and in-frame only. The sample contains a few hundred thousand clones, around 89% of which appear only once. The sample was peripheral blood. The receptors shown here come from a man between 18 and 29 years old who had recovered from COVID-19. Both conserved end residues are part of each CDR3. Fields, in order: clone size, J gene, V gene, D gene, CDR3 length, CDR3 protein, CDR3 DNA. The D gene is left open where the match is weak. Where a row states a size, it is once, few, many or the class of an expanded clone; other rows omit it.

clone size: once; J gene: TRBJ2-2; V gene: TRBV20-1; D gene: .; CDR3 length: 11; CDR3 protein: CSAQITGELFF; CDR3 DNA: TGCAGCGCCCAGATCACCGGGGAGCTGTTTTTT
clone size: once; J gene: TRBJ1-2; V gene: TRBV5-1; D gene: .; CDR3 length: 15; CDR3 protein: CASSLAGGALSGYTF; CDR3 DNA: TGCGCCAGCAGCTTGGCCGGGGGGGCGTTGAGTGGCTACACCTTC
clone size: .; J gene: TRBJ1-4; V gene: TRBV5-1; D gene: TRBD1; CDR3 length: 13; CDR3 protein: CASSPIQGARVFF; CDR3 DNA: TGCGCCAGCAGCCCCATACAGGGGGCGCGAGTGTTTTTT
clone size: .; J gene: TRBJ1-2; V gene: TRBV18; D gene: .; CDR3 length: 15; CDR3 protein: CASSPTEEGVYGYTF; CDR3 DNA: TGTGCCAGCTCACCAACAGAAGAGGGAGTCTATGGCTACACCTTC
clone size: .; J gene: TRBJ1-5; V gene: TRBV2; D gene: .; CDR3 length: 15; CDR3 protein: CASSEALEGGQPQHF; CDR3 DNA: TGTGCCAGCAGTGAAGCGCTTGAGGGAGGGCAGCCCCAGCATTTT
clone size: .; J gene: TRBJ2-1; V gene: TRBV9; D gene: TRBD2; CDR3 length: 16; CDR3 protein: CASSGLLAGGYNEQFF; CDR3 DNA: TGTGCCAGCAGCGGGCTACTAGCGGGGGGCTACAATGAGCAGTTCTTC
clone size: .; J gene: TRBJ2-1; V gene: TRBV27; D gene: .; CDR3 length: 13; CDR3 protein: CASSLSLANEQFF; CDR3 DNA: TGTGCCAGCAGTTTAAGCTTAGCGAATGAGCAGTTCTTC
clone size: .; J gene: TRBJ2-2; V gene: TRBV18; D gene: .; CDR3 length: 17; CDR3 protein: CASSPQSGTLNTGELFF; CDR3 DNA: TGTGCCAGCTCACCACAGTCCGGGACACTGAACACCGGGGAGCTGTTTTTT
clone size: .; J gene: TRBJ2-4; V gene: TRBV4-1; D gene: .; CDR3 length: 15; CDR3 protein: CASSQEWAGTDIQYF; CDR3 DNA: TGCGCCAGCAGCCAAGAATGGGCAGGAACGGACATTCAGTACTTC
clone size: .; J gene: TRBJ1-2; V gene: TRBV9; D gene: .; CDR3 length: 15; CDR3 protein: CASSAQGEVNYGYTF; CDR3 DNA: TGTGCCAGCAGCGCCCAGGGTGAAGTTAACTATGGCTACACCTTC
clone size: few; J gene: TRBJ1-1; V gene: TRBV7-3; D gene: .; CDR3 length: 13; CDR3 protein: CASSSQGGTEAFF; CDR3 DNA: TGTGCCAGCAGCTCACAGGGTGGGACTGAAGCTTTCTTT
clone size: once; J gene: TRBJ1-2; V gene: TRBV5-1; D gene: TRBD1; CDR3 length: 14; CDR3 protein: CASSTGQPNYGYTF; CDR3 DNA: TGCGCCAGCAGCACGGGACAGCCCAACTATGGCTACACCTTC
clone size: .; J gene: TRBJ2-5; V gene: TRBV5-1; D gene: .; CDR3 length: 15; CDR3 protein: CASSAQTSPQETQYF; CDR3 DNA: TGCGCCAGCAGCGCACAAACTAGTCCTCAAGAGACCCAGTACTTC
clone size: many; J gene: TRBJ1-1; V gene: TRBV3-1/TRBV3-2; D gene: .; CDR3 length: 16; CDR3 protein: CASSPLIRQVGPEAFF; CDR3 DNA: TGTGCCAGCAGCCCCCTTATTAGACAGGTGGGCCCTGAAGCTTTCTTT
clone size: .; J gene: TRBJ2-1; V gene: TRBV5-1; D gene: .; CDR3 length: 13; CDR3 protein: CASSSGLDNEQFF; CDR3 DNA: TGCGCCAGCAGCTCGGGACTGGACAATGAGCAGTTCTTC
clone size: .; J gene: TRBJ2-1; V gene: TRBV5-1; D gene: TRBD2; CDR3 length: 17; CDR3 protein: CASSRTALAGDHNEQFF; CDR3 DNA: TGCGCCAGCAGCAGGACCGCTTTAGCGGGGGATCACAATGAGCAGTTCTTC
clone size: .; J gene: TRBJ2-2; V gene: TRBV6-4; D gene: .; CDR3 length: 13; CDR3 protein: CASRPQAGGELFF; CDR3 DNA: TGTGCCAGCAGACCACAGGCCGGCGGGGAGCTGTTTTTT
clone size: .; J gene: TRBJ2-7; V gene: TRBV2; D gene: TRBD1; CDR3 length: 12; CDR3 protein: CANRDRGGEQYF; CDR3 DNA: TGTGCCAACCGGGACAGGGGAGGGGAGCAGTACTTC
clone size: .; J gene: TRBJ2-3; V gene: TRBV24-1; D gene: TRBD2; CDR3 length: 15; CDR3 protein: CATSDATSVSDTQYF; CDR3 DNA: TGTGCCACCAGTGATGCAACTAGCGTTTCAGATACGCAGTATTTT
clone size: .; J gene: TRBJ1-2; V gene: TRBV27; D gene: TRBD1; CDR3 length: 17; CDR3 protein: CASSLHRGTGGNEGYTF; CDR3 DNA: TGTGCCAGCAGTTTACATAGGGGGACAGGGGGGAATGAGGGCTACACCTTC
clone size: .; J gene: TRBJ1-1; V gene: TRBV11-2; D gene: TRBD1; CDR3 length: 13; CDR3 protein: CASRGQLNTEAFF; CDR3 DNA: TGTGCCAGCAGGGGACAGTTGAACACTGAAGCTTTCTTT
clone size: .; J gene: TRBJ2-3; V gene: TRBV6-5; D gene: TRBD2; CDR3 length: 16; CDR3 protein: CASSYSRRGDTDTQYF; CDR3 DNA: TGTGCCAGCAGTTACTCGAGGCGGGGGGACACAGATACGCAGTATTTT
clone size: .; J gene: TRBJ2-7; V gene: TRBV11-3; D gene: .; CDR3 length: 13; CDR3 protein: CASSLLSNSEQYF; CDR3 DNA: TGTGCCAGCAGCTTATTATCTAACAGCGAGCAGTACTTC
clone size: .; J gene: TRBJ2-2; V gene: TRBV5-4; D gene: TRBD2; CDR3 length: 16; CDR3 protein: CASSRGLAGDTGELFF; CDR3 DNA: TGTGCCAGCAGCAGGGGACTAGCGGGAGACACCGGGGAGCTGTTTTTT
clone size: once; J gene: TRBJ2-1; V gene: TRBV18; D gene: .; CDR3 length: 15; CDR3 protein: CASSPLHYIYNEQFF; CDR3 DNA: TGTGCCAGCTCACCACTCCATTACATCTACAATGAGCAGTTCTTC
clone size: .; J gene: TRBJ2-7; V gene: TRBV4-1; D gene: .; CDR3 length: 16; CDR3 protein: CASSPLPGTARGEQYF; CDR3 DNA: TGCGCCAGCAGCCCACTGCCGGGGACCGCGAGGGGGGAGCAGTACTTC
clone size: .; J gene: TRBJ2-3; V gene: TRBV7-3; D gene: TRBD2; CDR3 length: 15; CDR3 protein: CASSLSGGATDTQYF; CDR3 DNA: TGTGCCAGCAGCTTAAGCGGGGGGGCGACAGATACGCAGTATTTT
clone size: .; J gene: TRBJ2-7; V gene: TRBV10-3; D gene: .; CDR3 length: 13; CDR3 protein: CAISESDLYEQYF; CDR3 DNA: TGTGCCATCAGTGAGTCAGACTTGTACGAGCAGTACTTC
clone size: .; J gene: TRBJ2-1; V gene: TRBV2; D gene: TRBD2; CDR3 length: 15; CDR3 protein: CASSVERGGYNEQFF; CDR3 DNA: TGTGCCAGCAGTGTGGAGCGGGGGGGGTACAATGAGCAGTTCTTC
clone size: .; J gene: TRBJ1-6; V gene: TRBV6-5; D gene: TRBD1; CDR3 length: 15; CDR3 protein: CASTRQGTYNSPLHF; CDR3 DNA: TGTGCCAGCACCAGACAGGGGACCTATAATTCACCCCTCCACTTT
clone size: .; J gene: TRBJ2-7; V gene: TRBV2; D gene: TRBD1; CDR3 length: 16; CDR3 protein: CASRIPAGQGAYEQYF; CDR3 DNA: TGTGCCAGTCGGATTCCCGCGGGACAGGGGGCCTACGAGCAGTACTTC
clone size: .; J gene: TRBJ1-1; V gene: TRBV11-2; D gene: TRBD1; CDR3 length: 15; CDR3 protein: CASSYTTGGNTEAFF; CDR3 DNA: TGTGCCAGCAGCTATACGACAGGGGGGAACACTGAAGCTTTCTTT
clone size: .; J gene: TRBJ2-2; V gene: TRBV5-1; D gene: .; CDR3 length: 15; CDR3 protein: CASSLVLGNTGELFF; CDR3 DNA: TGCGCCAGCAGCTTGGTACTAGGGAACACCGGGGAGCTGTTTTTT
clone size: once; J gene: TRBJ2-3; V gene: TRBV6-5; D gene: TRBD1; CDR3 length: 14; CDR3 protein: CASLDRGFTDTQYF; CDR3 DNA: TGTGCCAGCTTAGACAGGGGGTTCACAGATACGCAGTATTTT
clone size: few; J gene: TRBJ1-4; V gene: TRBV19; D gene: .; CDR3 length: 14; CDR3 protein: CASSRGVNGEKLFF; CDR3 DNA: TGTGCCAGTAGTCGAGGAGTGAATGGTGAAAAACTGTTTTTT
clone size: once; J gene: TRBJ1-1; V gene: TRBV3-1/TRBV3-2; D gene: TRBD1; CDR3 length: 15; CDR3 protein: CASSQGPQGDTEAFF; CDR3 DNA: TGTGCCAGCAGCCAAGGGCCGCAGGGGGACACTGAAGCTTTCTTT
clone size: .; J gene: TRBJ2-1; V gene: TRBV11-2; D gene: TRBD2; CDR3 length: 14; CDR3 protein: CASSLVGTSVEQFF; CDR3 DNA: TGTGCCAGCAGCTTAGTTGGGACTAGCGTTGAGCAGTTCTTC
clone size: few; J gene: TRBJ2-7; V gene: TRBV7-9; D gene: TRBD2; CDR3 length: 15; CDR3 protein: CASSPWTSASYEQYF; CDR3 DNA: TGTGCCAGCAGCCCCTGGACTAGCGCCTCCTACGAGCAGTACTTC
clone size: .; J gene: TRBJ2-1; V gene: TRBV27; D gene: TRBD1; CDR3 length: 13; CDR3 protein: CASSSQGAGEQFF; CDR3 DNA: TGTGCCAGCAGTTCACAGGGGGCAGGTGAGCAGTTCTTC
clone size: .; J gene: TRBJ2-2; V gene: TRBV7-8; D gene: TRBD2; CDR3 length: 17; CDR3 protein: CASSSATSGGYTGELFF; CDR3 DNA: TGTGCCAGCAGCTCAGCGACTAGCGGGGGGTACACCGGGGAGCTGTTTTTT
clone size: .; J gene: TRBJ1-5; V gene: TRBV2; D gene: .; CDR3 length: 15; CDR3 protein: CASRAGQSSNQPQHF; CDR3 DNA: TGTGCCAGCAGAGCAGGACAGTCTAGCAATCAGCCCCAGCATTTT
clone size: few; J gene: TRBJ2-2; V gene: TRBV12-5; D gene: .; CDR3 length: 15; CDR3 protein: CASGLDRRGTGELFF; CDR3 DNA: TGTGCTAGTGGTTTGGACAGGCGGGGCACCGGGGAGCTGTTTTTT
clone size: few; J gene: TRBJ1-5; V gene: TRBV18; D gene: .; CDR3 length: 15; CDR3 protein: CASSPETLSNQPQHF; CDR3 DNA: TGTGCCAGCTCACCAGAGACACTTAGCAATCAGCCCCAGCATTTT
clone size: .; J gene: TRBJ2-7; V gene: TRBV28; D gene: TRBD1; CDR3 length: 14; CDR3 protein: CASSLYAGGHEQYF; CDR3 DNA: TGTGCCAGCAGTTTATATGCAGGGGGCCACGAGCAGTACTTC
clone size: .; J gene: TRBJ2-1; V gene: TRBV29-1; D gene: .; CDR3 length: 15; CDR3 protein: CSVEERGLVANEQFF; CDR3 DNA: TGCAGCGTTGAAGAGCGGGGTCTGGTGGCCAATGAGCAGTTCTTC
clone size: .; J gene: TRBJ1-1; V gene: TRBV13; D gene: .; CDR3 length: 12; CDR3 protein: CASSFPVAEAFF; CDR3 DNA: TGTGCCAGCAGCTTCCCGGTCGCTGAAGCTTTCTTT
clone size: .; J gene: TRBJ2-2; V gene: TRBV2; D gene: TRBD1; CDR3 length: 16; CDR3 protein: CASVSDRGYYTGELFF; CDR3 DNA: TGTGCCAGCGTTTCGGACAGGGGATATTACACCGGGGAGCTGTTTTTT
clone size: .; J gene: TRBJ2-5; V gene: TRBV6-6; D gene: .; CDR3 length: 13; CDR3 protein: CASSYGLQETQYF; CDR3 DNA: TGTGCCAGCAGTTACGGGCTACAAGAGACCCAGTACTTC